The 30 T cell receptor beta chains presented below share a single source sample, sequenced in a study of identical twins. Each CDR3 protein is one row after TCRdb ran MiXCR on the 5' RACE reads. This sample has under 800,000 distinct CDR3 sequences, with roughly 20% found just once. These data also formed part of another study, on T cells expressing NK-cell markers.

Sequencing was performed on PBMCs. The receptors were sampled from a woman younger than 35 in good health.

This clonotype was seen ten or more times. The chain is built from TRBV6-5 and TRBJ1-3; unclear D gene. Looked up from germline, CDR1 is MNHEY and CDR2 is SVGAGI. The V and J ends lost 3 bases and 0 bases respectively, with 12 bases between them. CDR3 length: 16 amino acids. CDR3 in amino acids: CASSYFVPSSGNTIYF. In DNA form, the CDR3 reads TGTGCCAGCAGTTATTTCGTTCCGTCCTCTGGAAACACCATATATTTT.

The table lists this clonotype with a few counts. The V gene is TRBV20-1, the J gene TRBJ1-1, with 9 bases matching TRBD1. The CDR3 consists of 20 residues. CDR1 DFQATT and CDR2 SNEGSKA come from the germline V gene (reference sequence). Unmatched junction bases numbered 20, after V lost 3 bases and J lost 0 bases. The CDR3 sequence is CSASRSRDREVSPMNTEAFF. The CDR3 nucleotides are TGCAGTGCTAGCCGATCCCGGGACAGGGAGGTTTCCCCCATGAACACTGAAGCTTTCTTT.

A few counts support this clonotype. The CDR3 DNA reads as TGCAGTGCTAGAGACTGGGGTCAAGAGACCCAGTACTTC. Its translation: CSARDWGQETQYF. The J gene is TRBJ2-5, the V gene TRBV20-1; D gene ambiguous. Germline V gene data show CDR1 as DFQATT and CDR2 as SNEGSKA (reference sequence). This CDR3 has 13 residues. The germline V and J ends were trimmed by 0 bases and 2 bases, with 7 bases remaining between them.

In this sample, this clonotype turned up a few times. This chain's CDR3 is CSVEMDSLSYEQYF. The CDR3 nucleotides are TGCAGCGTTGAAATGGACTCGCTCTCCTACGAGCAGTACTTC. The rearrangement links TRBV29-1 to TRBJ2-7, with D maybe TRBD2 (5 bases). V was trimmed by 2 bases and J by 0 bases, leaving 11 bases between them. Germline-derived CDR1 and CDR2 are SQVTM and ANQGSEA. CDR3 length: 14 residues.

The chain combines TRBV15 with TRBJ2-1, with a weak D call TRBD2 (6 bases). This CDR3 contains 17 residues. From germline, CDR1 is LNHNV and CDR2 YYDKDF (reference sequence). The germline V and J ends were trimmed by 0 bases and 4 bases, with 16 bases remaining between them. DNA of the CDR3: TGTGCCACCAGCAGAGAGGGCAGGGCGGGGTTTTACAATGAGCAGTTCTTC. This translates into CATSREGRAGFYNEQFF.

The CDR3 DNA follows: TGTGCCAGCAGCCCCCGGCGGACCAGACGGCACGAGCAGTACTTC. Its protein is CASSPRRTRRHEQYF. The J gene is TRBJ2-7, the V gene TRBV7-9; D remains unclear. V lost 5 bases to trimming and J lost 5 bases, with 19 bases between them. The CDR3 runs to 15 residues. Germline CDR1 SEHNR, CDR2 FQNEAQ (reference sequence).

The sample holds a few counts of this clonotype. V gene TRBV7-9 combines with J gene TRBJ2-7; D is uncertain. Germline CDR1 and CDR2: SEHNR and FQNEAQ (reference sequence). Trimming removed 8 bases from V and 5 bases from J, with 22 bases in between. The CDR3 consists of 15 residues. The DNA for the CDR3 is TGTGCCAGCGGCACGCCAAGGGCCCTATCTAACGAGCAGTACTTC. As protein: CASGTPRALSNEQYF.

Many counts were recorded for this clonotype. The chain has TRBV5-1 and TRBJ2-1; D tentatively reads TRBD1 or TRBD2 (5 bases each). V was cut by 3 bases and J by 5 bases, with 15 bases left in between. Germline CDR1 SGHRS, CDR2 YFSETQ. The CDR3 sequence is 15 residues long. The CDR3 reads CASSSGARGDNEQFF. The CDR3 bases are TGCGCCAGCAGCTCCGGGGCCCGAGGCGACAATGAGCAGTTCTTC.

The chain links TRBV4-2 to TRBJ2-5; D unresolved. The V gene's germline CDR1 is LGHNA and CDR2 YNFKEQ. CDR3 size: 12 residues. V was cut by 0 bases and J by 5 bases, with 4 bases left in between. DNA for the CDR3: TGTGCCAGCAGCCAAGAGTTGGAGACCCAGTACTTC. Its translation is CASSQELETQYF.

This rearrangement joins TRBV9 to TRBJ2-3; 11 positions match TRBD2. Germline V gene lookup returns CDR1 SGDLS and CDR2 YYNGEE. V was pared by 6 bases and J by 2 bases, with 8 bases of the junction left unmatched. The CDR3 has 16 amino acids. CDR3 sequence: CASIRGTSGPTDTQYF. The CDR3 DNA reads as TGTGCCAGCATCCGTGGGACTAGCGGTCCCACAGATACGCAGTATTTT.

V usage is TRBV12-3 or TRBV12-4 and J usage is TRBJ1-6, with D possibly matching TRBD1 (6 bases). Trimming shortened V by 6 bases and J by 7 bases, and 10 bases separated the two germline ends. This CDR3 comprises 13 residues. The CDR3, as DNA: TGTGCCAGCAGGCCCCAGGGGAATTCACCCCTCCACTTT. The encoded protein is CASRPQGNSPLHF.

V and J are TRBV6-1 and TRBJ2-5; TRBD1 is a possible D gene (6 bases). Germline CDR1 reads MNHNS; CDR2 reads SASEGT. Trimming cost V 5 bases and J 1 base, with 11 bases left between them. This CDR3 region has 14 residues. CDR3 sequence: CASSQGTPQETQYF. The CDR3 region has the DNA TGTGCCAGCAGTCAAGGGACACCCCAAGAGACCCAGTACTTC.

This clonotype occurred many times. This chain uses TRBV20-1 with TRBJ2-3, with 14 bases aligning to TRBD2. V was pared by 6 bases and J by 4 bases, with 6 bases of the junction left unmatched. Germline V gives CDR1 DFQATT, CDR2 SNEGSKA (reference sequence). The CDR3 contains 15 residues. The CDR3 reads CSALTSGRAADTQYF. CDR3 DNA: TGCAGTGCCCTGACTAGCGGGAGGGCGGCAGATACGCAGTATTTT.

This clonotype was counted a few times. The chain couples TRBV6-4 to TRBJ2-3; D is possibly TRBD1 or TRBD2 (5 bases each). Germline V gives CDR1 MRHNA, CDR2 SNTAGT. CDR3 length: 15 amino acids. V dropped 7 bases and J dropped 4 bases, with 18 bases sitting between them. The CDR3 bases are TGTGCCAGCACCCGAATCCAGGGACGGGCAGATACGCAGTATTTT. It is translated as CASTRIQGRADTQYF.

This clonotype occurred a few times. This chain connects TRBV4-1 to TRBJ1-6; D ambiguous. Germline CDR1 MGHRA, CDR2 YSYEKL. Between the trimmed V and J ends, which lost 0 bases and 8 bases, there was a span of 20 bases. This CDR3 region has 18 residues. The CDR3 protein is CASSQELWPYANHSPLHF. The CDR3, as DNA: TGCGCCAGCAGCCAAGAATTGTGGCCTTATGCGAACCATTCACCCCTCCACTTT.

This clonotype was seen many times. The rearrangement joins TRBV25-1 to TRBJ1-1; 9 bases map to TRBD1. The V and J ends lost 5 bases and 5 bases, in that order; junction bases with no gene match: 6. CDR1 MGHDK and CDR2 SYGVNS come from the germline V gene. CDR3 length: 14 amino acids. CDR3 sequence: CASSMTGGGTEAFF. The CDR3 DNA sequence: TGTGCCAGCAGTATGACAGGGGGAGGAACTGAAGCTTTCTTT.

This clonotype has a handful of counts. In nucleotides, the CDR3 is TGTGCCAGCAGCCGGGAAATCCTCCCCTACAATGAGCAGTTCTTC. It codes for CASSREILPYNEQFF. The chain uses TRBV7-2 and TRBJ2-1; maybe TRBD2 (5 bases). The germline V and J ends were trimmed by 5 bases and 2 bases, with 13 bases remaining between them. Germline V gives CDR1 SGHTA, CDR2 FQGNSA. The CDR3 is 15 amino acids.

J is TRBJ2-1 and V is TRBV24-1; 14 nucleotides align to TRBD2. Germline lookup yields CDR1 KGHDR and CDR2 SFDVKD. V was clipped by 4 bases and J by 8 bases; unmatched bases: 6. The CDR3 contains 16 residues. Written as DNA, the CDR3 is TGTGCCACCAGTGACCGGGGGACTAGCGGGGGCGATGAGCAGTTCTTC. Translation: CATSDRGTSGGDEQFF.

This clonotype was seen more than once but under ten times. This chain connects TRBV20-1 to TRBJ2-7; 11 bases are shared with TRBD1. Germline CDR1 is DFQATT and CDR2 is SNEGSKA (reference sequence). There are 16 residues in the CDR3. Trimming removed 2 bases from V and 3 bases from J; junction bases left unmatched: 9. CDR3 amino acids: CSARSGQGAEIYEQYF. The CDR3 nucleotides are TGCAGTGCTAGAAGTGGACAGGGGGCGGAGATCTACGAGCAGTACTTC.

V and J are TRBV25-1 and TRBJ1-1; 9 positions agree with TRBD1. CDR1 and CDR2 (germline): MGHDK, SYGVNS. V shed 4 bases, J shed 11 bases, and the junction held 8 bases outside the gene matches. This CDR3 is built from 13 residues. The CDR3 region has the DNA TGTGCCAGCAGTGTAAACAGGGGGCAGAGGGCTTTCTTT. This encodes CASSVNRGQRAFF. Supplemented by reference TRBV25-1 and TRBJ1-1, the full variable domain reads EADIYQTPRYLVIGTGKKITLECSQTMGHDKMYWYQQDPGMELHLIHYSYGVNSTEKGDLSSESTVSRIRTEHFPLTLESARPSHTSQYLCASSVNRGQRAFFGQGTRLTVV.

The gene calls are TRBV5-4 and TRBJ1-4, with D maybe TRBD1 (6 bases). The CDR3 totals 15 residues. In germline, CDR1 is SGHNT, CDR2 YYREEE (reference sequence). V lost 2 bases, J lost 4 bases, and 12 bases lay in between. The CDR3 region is CASSFGGSVNEKLFF. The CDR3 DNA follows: TGTGCCAGCAGCTTCGGGGGCTCCGTTAATGAAAAACTGTTTTTT.

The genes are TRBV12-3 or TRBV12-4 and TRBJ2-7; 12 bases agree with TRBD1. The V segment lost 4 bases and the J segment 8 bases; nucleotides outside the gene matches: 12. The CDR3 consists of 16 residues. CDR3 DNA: TGTGCCAGCAGTTCTACCGGGACAGGGGGCCAAATAAAGCAGTACTTC. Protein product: CASSSTGTGGQIKQYF.

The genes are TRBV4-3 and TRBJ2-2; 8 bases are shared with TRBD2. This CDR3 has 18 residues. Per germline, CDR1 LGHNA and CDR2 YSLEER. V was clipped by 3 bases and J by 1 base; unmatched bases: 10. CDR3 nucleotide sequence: TGCGCCAGCAGCCACCCTACGGGAGGGAAAAAGAACACCGGGGAGCTGTTTTTT. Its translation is CASSHPTGGKKNTGELFF.

The CDR3 loop is CASSFSRTTNSPLHF. The CDR3 nucleotides read TGTGCCAGCAGCTTTAGCAGGACAACAAATTCACCCCTCCACTTT. V is TRBV5-4 and J is TRBJ1-6, with D tentatively TRBD1 (5 bases). V was trimmed by 2 bases and J by 7 bases, leaving 13 bases between them. Germline V gives CDR1 SGHNT, CDR2 YYREEE (reference sequence). The CDR3 extends over 15 amino acids.

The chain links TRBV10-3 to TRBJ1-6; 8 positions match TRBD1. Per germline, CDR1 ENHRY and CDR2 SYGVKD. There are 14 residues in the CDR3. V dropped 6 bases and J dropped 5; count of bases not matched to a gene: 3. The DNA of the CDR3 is TGTGCCATCAGCCCGACAGGGGATAATTCACCCCTCCACTTT. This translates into CAISPTGDNSPLHF.

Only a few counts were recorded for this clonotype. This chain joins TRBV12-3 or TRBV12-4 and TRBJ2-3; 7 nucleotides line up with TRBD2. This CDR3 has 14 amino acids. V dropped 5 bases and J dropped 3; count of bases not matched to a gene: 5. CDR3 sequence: CASSPGLVTDTQYF. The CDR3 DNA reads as TGTGCCAGCAGTCCCGGACTAGTTACAGATACGCAGTATTTT.

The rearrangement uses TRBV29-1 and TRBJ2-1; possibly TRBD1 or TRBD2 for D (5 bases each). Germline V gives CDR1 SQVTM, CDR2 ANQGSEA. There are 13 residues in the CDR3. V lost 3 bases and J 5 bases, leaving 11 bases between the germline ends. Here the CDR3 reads CSVDQRGDNEQFF. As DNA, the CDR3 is TGCAGCGTTGACCAGAGGGGTGACAATGAGCAGTTCTTC.

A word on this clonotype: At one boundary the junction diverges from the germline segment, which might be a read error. As DNA, the CDR3 is TGTACCAGCAGTTTTGGCAGGTCCTTCCAACGATACCAAGAGACCCAGTACTTC. Translating gives CTSSFGRSFQRYQETQYF. V is TRBV12-3 or TRBV12-4 and J is TRBJ2-5; D is unresolved. This CDR3 region has 18 residues.

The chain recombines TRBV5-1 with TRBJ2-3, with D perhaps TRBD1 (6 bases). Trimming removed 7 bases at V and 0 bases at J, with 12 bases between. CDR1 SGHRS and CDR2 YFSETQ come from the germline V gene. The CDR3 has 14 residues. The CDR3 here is CASGNGQSTDTQYF. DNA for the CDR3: TGCGCCAGCGGCAATGGACAGAGCACAGATACGCAGTATTTT.

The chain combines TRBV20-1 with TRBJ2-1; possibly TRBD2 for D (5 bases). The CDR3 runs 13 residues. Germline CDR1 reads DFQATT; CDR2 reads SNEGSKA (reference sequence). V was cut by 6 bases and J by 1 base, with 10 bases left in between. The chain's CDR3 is CSAPRRSYNEQFF. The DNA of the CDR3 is TGCAGTGCCCCCCGGAGGTCCTACAATGAGCAGTTCTTC.